A selection of T cell receptor beta chains follows, all from one sample in a study of T cells in Graves' hyperthyroidism and ophthalmopathy. TCRdb redid the calling of the multiplex PCR reads with MiXCR, one entry per CDR3 protein. This table has fewer than 750,000 distinct CDR3 sequences, over 12% appearing once. The sample was blood. The receptor set was obtained from a middle-aged woman with Graves' ophthalmopathy. Each CDR3 is given with its conserved first and last residue.

j_gene | v_gene | CDR3aa
TRBJ2-5 | TRBV28 | CASSPGRLLGETQYF
TRBJ2-2 | TRBV14 | CAPSRLVVGELFF
TRBJ2-7 | TRBV12-3/TRBV12-4 | CASSLEVAGGAYEQYF
TRBJ2-2 | TRBV5-1 | CASSLAGQGSLDGELFF
TRBJ1-5 | TRBV27 | CASSPVWGMSNQPQHF
TRBJ2-2 | TRBV30 | CAWSVARSGELFF
TRBJ2-3 | TRBV2 | CASREASGDTQYF
TRBJ2-5 | TRBV6-1 | CASSEQKETQYF
TRBJ2-2 | TRBV11-2 | CASSPRTGTNTGELFF
TRBJ2-7 | TRBV28 | CASSLSQGGLYEQYF
TRBJ1-5 | TRBV14 | CASSQGGQGSNQPQHF
TRBJ1-2 | TRBV28 | CASNTQGANYGYTF
TRBJ2-2 | TRBV29-1 | CSVGGSGGTGELFF
TRBJ2-7 | TRBV27 | CASSLFPGLAGDLGEQYF
TRBJ2-7 | TRBV30 | CAWGESYEQYF
TRBJ1-5 | TRBV5-1 | CASSSRPRDPQHF
TRBJ1-2 | TRBV4-1 | CASSQVFPGEHGYTF
TRBJ1-2 | TRBV24-1 | CATSEEDNYGYTF
TRBJ1-1 | TRBV4-1 | CASSQQSTAMNTEAFF
TRBJ2-2 | TRBV12-5 | CASGWDPQVGDTGELFF
TRBJ2-2 | TRBV4-2 | CASSDDMTGELFF
TRBJ2-7 | TRBV11-2 | CASSSTGTYEQYF
TRBJ2-5 | TRBV19 | CASSTRTSEETQYF
TRBJ1-3 | TRBV7-6 | CASSSAPGDGNSGNTIYF
TRBJ2-5 | TRBV13 | CASSLEGDEETQYF
TRBJ2-2 | TRBV24-1 | CATSDTRTGNTGELFF
TRBJ2-7 | TRBV11-1 | CASSLRRSTDRISEQYF
TRBJ1-5 | TRBV6-1 | CASSGQGNNQPQHF
TRBJ2-5 | TRBV19 | CASSPTNQETQYF
TRBJ2-7 | TRBV29-1 | CSVLGSADSSYEQYF
TRBJ1-5 | TRBV11-2 | CASSLGHRDDQPQHF
TRBJ1-5 | TRBV15 | CATSRWTVPGNQPQHF
TRBJ2-7 | TRBV4-2 | CASSQDGSGRQSYEQYF
TRBJ2-7 | TRBV6-5 | CASSYTQWVAGVPSF
TRBJ2-7 | TRBV29-1 | CSVRAGGASYEQYF
TRBJ2-6 | TRBV20-1 | CSVGASGANVLTF
TRBJ2-7 | TRBV7-2 | CASSLGFVRDEQYF
TRBJ1-1 | TRBV2 | CASSNDGGTEAFF
TRBJ1-6 | TRBV12-3/TRBV12-4 | CASSLRGFTSPLHF
TRBJ2-2 | TRBV11-2 | CASSPNLAGANTGELFF
TRBJ1-5 | TRBV12-3/TRBV12-4 | CASSSTGGDQPQHF
TRBJ2-5 | TRBV30 | CAWSRGLAQETQYF
TRBJ1-3 | TRBV3-1 | CASSQDPDLFRKTIYF
TRBJ2-7 | TRBV28 | CASSYDLAGGPWEQYF
TRBJ1-1 | TRBV12-3/TRBV12-4 | CASSSYRKDTEAFF
TRBJ2-7 | TRBV20-1 | CSARGLAGELNEQYF
TRBJ2-7 | TRBV6-2/TRBV6-3 | CASSYLAIHEQYF
TRBJ1-1 | TRBV10-3 | CAISKDRGNTEAFF
TRBJ2-5 | TRBV28 | CASSFHGSGQETQYF
TRBJ2-5 | TRBV7-3 | CASSLLGGGGETQYF
TRBJ1-1 | TRBV12-3/TRBV12-4 | CASSLFGMNTEAFF
TRBJ1-6 | TRBV28 | CASSLWGPFSLHF
TRBJ2-5 | TRBV12-3/TRBV12-4 | CASGTSDWQETQYF
TRBJ2-7 | TRBV5-1 | CASSWTGINYEQYF
TRBJ1-2 | TRBV28 | CASSLSEQGGYGYTF
TRBJ1-2 | TRBV11-2 | CASSPRSGQGISNYGYTF
TRBJ2-7 | TRBV12-3/TRBV12-4 | CASSSSGGSYEQYF